This T cell receptor beta chain derives from a study of response to subunit inactivated influenza vaccine. General study points: The authors suggested that every seasonal influenza vaccination recruits few new T cells.

TCRdb reanalysed the RT-PCR reads using MiXCR and keeps one entry per CDR3 protein. Seen here are about 240,000 distinct CDR3 sequences, about 12% observed once, and the top ten hold approximately 7.8%. As concerns this clonotype: The antigen remains undetermined.

V shed 1 base and J shed 6 bases, with 12 bases lying between them. This CDR3 has 14 amino acids. Germline values: CDR1 LGHNA, CDR2 YSLEER. The receptor's source is a man in his fifties or sixties who received an inactivated influenza vaccine. The specimen was non-naive T cells sorted from PBMCs, collected around 14 days before vaccination. The chain employs TRBV4-3 and TRBJ1-2, with D perhaps matching TRBD1 (5 bases). CDR3 sequence reads: CASSQGLQGNGYTF. DNA for the CDR3: TGCGCCAGCAGCCAAGGTCTCCAGGGCAATGGCTACACCTTC.